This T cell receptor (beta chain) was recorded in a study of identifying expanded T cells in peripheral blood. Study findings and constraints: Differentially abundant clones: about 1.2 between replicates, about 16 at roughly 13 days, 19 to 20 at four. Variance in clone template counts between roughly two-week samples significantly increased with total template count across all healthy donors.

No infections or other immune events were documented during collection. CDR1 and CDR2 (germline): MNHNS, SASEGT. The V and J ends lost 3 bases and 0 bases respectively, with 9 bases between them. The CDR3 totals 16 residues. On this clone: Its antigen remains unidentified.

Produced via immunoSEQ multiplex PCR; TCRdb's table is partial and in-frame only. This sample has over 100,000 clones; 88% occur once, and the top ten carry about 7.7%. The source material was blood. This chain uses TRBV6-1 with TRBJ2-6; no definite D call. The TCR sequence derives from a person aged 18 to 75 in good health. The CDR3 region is CASSDPARSGANVLTF. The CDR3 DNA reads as TGTGCCAGCAGTGATCCGGCTCGCTCTGGGGCCAACGTCCTGACTTTC.